This TCR beta chain is from a study of PD-1 blockade in classical Hodgkin lymphoma. Study conclusions and caveats: Underlying causes for the observed repertoire differences were not defined, possibly disease activity or prior therapy. In newly diagnosed patients, baseline TCR diversity was reportedly below that of healthy donors. Prior to therapy, complete responders displayed diversity much like that of newly diagnosed patients.

Time point reported: cycle 4 day 1 (C4D1), after more than five weeks of nivolumab. Exposure to brentuximab vedotin varied, and each patient had relapsed following autologous stem cell transplantation. Complete response, partial response or progressive disease constituted the best response categories observed. Measured with immunoSEQ multiplex PCR; TCRdb has only the in-frame clones, and not every one. Of around 30,000 clones detected, 80% appear once; the ten largest clones hold 16%. Germline V CDR1 and CDR2: GTSNPN, SVGIG (reference sequence). V was trimmed by 0 bases and J by 3 bases, leaving 15 bases between them. This CDR3 has 16 amino acids. As for this clone: What it binds is unknown.

J is TRBJ2-1 and V is TRBV30; perhaps TRBD1 as D (5 bases). This TCR came from a human donor with classical Hodgkin lymphoma. This material consisted of peripheral blood mononuclear cells (PBMCs), taken before the fourth cycle of nivolumab. CDR3 residues: CAWSVGGADVYNEQFF. The CDR3 DNA reads TGTGCCTGGAGTGTAGGTGGGGCAGACGTCTACAATGAGCAGTTCTTC.